The 14 T cell receptor beta chains below were found in one sample sequenced in a study of T cell changes during pregnancy in multiple sclerosis. Here immunoSEQ multiplex PCR was the method, and the copy in TCRdb shows in-frame clones only, minus some. Of about 99,000 clones listed, 92% are singletons. The sample here was peripheral blood, taken after pregnancy. The receptors were gathered from a female donor with multiple sclerosis, enrolled in a pregnancy study.

The chain has TRBV19 and TRBJ1-1, with a weak D call TRBD1 (5 bases). The CDR3 runs to 14 residues. Germline V gives CDR1 LNHDA, CDR2 SQIVND (reference sequence). The V and J ends lost 5 bases and 13 bases respectively, with 23 bases between them. In nucleotides, the CDR3 is TGTGCCAGTAGTCTCCGGGACTCCAGAAGAAGGGGTTTCTTT. Its translation is CASSLRDSRRRGFF.

The chain employs TRBV2 and TRBJ1-4, with 7 nucleotides matching TRBD1. This CDR3 is built from 14 residues. Trimming at V came to 7 bases and at J to 7 bases, leaving 9 bases not matched to a gene. Germline-derived CDR1 and CDR2 are SNHLY and FYNNEI. CDR3 protein: CASTQQGTGEKLFF. The CDR3 DNA sequence: TGTGCCAGCACCCAACAGGGGACTGGTGAAAAACTGTTTTTT.

The genes are TRBV4-3 and TRBJ1-2, with 7 bases aligning to TRBD1. The V gene's germline CDR1 is LGHNA and CDR2 YSLEER. The V gene end was trimmed by 1 base and the J gene end by 1 base; junction bases not matched to a gene: 6. The CDR3 is 16 residues long. The CDR3 loop reads CASSQGTGDLNYGYTF. CDR3 coding DNA: TGCGCCAGCAGCCAAGGAACAGGGGACCTTAACTATGGCTACACCTTC.

This sequence joins TRBV6-6 and TRBJ1-1; TRBD1 matches at 7 bases. V dropped 5 bases and J dropped 5; count of bases not matched to a gene: 8. The CDR3 runs 14 residues. Germline CDR1 and CDR2: MNHNY and SVGAGI (reference sequence). CDR3 sequence reads: CASSAGTATTEAFF. In DNA, the CDR3 is TGTGCCAGCAGTGCCGGGACAGCGACAACTGAAGCTTTCTTT.

V gene TRBV13 combines with J gene TRBJ2-7, with 8 bases fitting TRBD1. Per germline, CDR1 PRHDT and CDR2 FYEKMQ (reference sequence). The CDR3 covers 16 residues. The J segment lost 3 bases and the V segment lost 0 bases, leaving 7 bases of the junction unmatched. CDR3 sequence: CASSLGRAGGIYEQYF. CDR3 sequence (DNA): TGTGCCAGCAGCTTAGGGAGGGCAGGGGGCATCTACGAGCAGTACTTC. The variable domain in full, completed from reference TRBV13 and TRBJ2-7, reads AAGVIQSPRHLIKEKRETATLKCYPIPRHDTVYWYQQGPGQDPQFLISFYEKMQSDKGSIPDRFSAQQFSDYHSELNMSSLELGDSALYFCASSLGRAGGIYEQYFGPGTRLTVT.

The CDR3 protein is CASSPDREGNTIYF. The CDR3, as DNA: TGTGCCAGCAGCCCGGACAGGGAAGGAAACACCATATATTTT. This chain uses TRBV6-6 with TRBJ1-3; 8 bases map to TRBD1. V dropped 6 bases and J dropped 4; count of bases not matched to a gene: 5. Per germline, CDR1 MNHNY and CDR2 SVGAGI (reference sequence). The CDR3 consists of 14 residues.

This clone was seen only once. The J gene is TRBJ2-7, the V gene TRBV10-3; 8 nucleotides line up with TRBD2. The CDR3 has 14 amino acids. V was clipped by 6 bases and J by 4 bases; unmatched bases: 8. Germline values: CDR1 ENHRY, CDR2 SYGVKD. The chain's CDR3 is CAISSSGTKYEQYF. For the CDR3, the DNA is TGTGCCATCAGCAGTAGCGGGACCAAGTACGAGCAGTACTTC.

This chain joins TRBV27 and TRBJ2-7, with 7 bases that match TRBD1. The CDR3 runs to 16 residues. Trimming removed 5 bases from V and 3 bases from J; junction bases left unmatched: 13. CDR1 MNHEY and CDR2 SMNVEV come from the germline V gene (reference sequence). Here the CDR3 reads CASSSFQGEGLYEQYF. As DNA, the CDR3 is TGTGCCAGCAGTAGTTTCCAGGGGGAAGGTCTCTACGAGCAGTACTTC.

The chain joins TRBV19 to TRBJ1-2; TRBD1 is a possible D gene (6 bases). V was clipped by 4 bases and J by 5 bases, with 11 bases between them. CDR1 is LNHDA, CDR2 SQIVND, per germline (reference sequence). The CDR3 covers 13 residues. This chain's CDR3 is CASSTGVRYGYTF. CDR3 in DNA: TGTGCCAGTAGTACAGGGGTTCGATATGGCTACACCTTC.

The chain employs TRBV7-2 and TRBJ2-5; 9 positions match TRBD1. Trimming took 5 bases from V and 5 from J; bases not matched to a gene: 9. The CDR3 extends over 15 amino acids. CDR1 and CDR2 (germline): SGHTA, FQGNSA. The CDR3 sequence: CASSARQGGVETQYF. CDR3 nucleotides: TGTGCCAGCAGCGCCCGACAGGGGGGAGTTGAGACCCAGTACTTC.

DNA for the CDR3: TGTGCCAGCAGTGAAGAGAGGAGATTCCCCTACGAGCAGTACTTC. Its protein is CASSEERRFPYEQYF. This chain joins TRBV6-1 and TRBJ2-7; D gene ambiguous. Germline assignment: CDR1 MNHNS and CDR2 SASEGT. The length of the CDR3 is 15 residues. The ends were cut back, 1 base at V and 2 bases at J, with 12 bases in the middle.

This clone has just a few counts. This chain links TRBV7-2 with TRBJ2-3; 8 nucleotides line up with TRBD2. The CDR3 consists of 17 residues. Germline V CDR1 and CDR2: SGHTA, FQGNSA. V shed 4 bases, J shed 1 base, and the junction held 10 bases outside the gene matches. CDR3 residues: CASSSFPRGGGTDTQYF. The CDR3 region has the DNA TGTGCCAGCAGCTCCTTTCCTCGGGGGGGAGGCACAGATACGCAGTATTTT.

In nucleotides, the CDR3 is TGTGCCACCAGCAGCGGGACTAGCGGGGGGTTGGATACGCAGTATTTT. Translating it yields CATSSGTSGGLDTQYF. The J gene is TRBJ2-3, the V gene TRBV15; 15 bases agree with TRBD2. The trim removed 3 bases at V and 6 bases at J, leaving 4 bases unmatched. This CDR3 spans 16 amino acids. The V gene's germline CDR1 is LNHNV and CDR2 YYDKDF (reference sequence).

This chain uses TRBV5-4 with TRBJ2-2, with D hard to call. CDR1 and CDR2 from the germline V gene are SGHNT and YYREEE (reference sequence). The ends were cut back, 2 bases at V and 1 base at J, with 15 bases in the middle. This CDR3 has 17 amino acids. The CDR3 sequence: CASSFPGRPGNTGELFF. Here the CDR3 DNA reads TGTGCCAGCAGCTTCCCGGGTAGACCGGGGAACACCGGGGAGCTGTTTTTT.